This T cell receptor beta chain was observed in a study of blood T cell repertoires in COVID-19. On the study more broadly: Researchers got acute and convalescent COVID-19 samples from the United States, Italy and Spain. PBMCs, B-cell-depleted T cells, or T cells were the source of the cDNA or gDNA that made up the material.

Per the original data handling: Using reference gene primer amplification, nucleated cell counts were estimated. The method was immunoSEQ multiplex PCR; TCRdb's version includes in-frame clones alone and lacks a portion of them. V and J calls and clone size are given by that table; D and trimming were obtained from the DNA. Of over 30,000 clones listed, around 85% are singletons. CDR3 length equals 14 residues. Germline V gene sequence: CDR1 SGHTA, CDR2 FQGNSA. Trimming took off 5 bases at V and 9 bases at J, with 17 bases between the two ends. The V gene is TRBV7-2, the J gene TRBJ2-1; perhaps TRBD1 as D (6 bases). This receptor was identified in a man older than 75 with active or convalescent COVID-19. Sequencing was performed on peripheral blood. The CDR3 bases are TGTGCCAGCAGCACGCAGTCGAGGGGGAGTGAGCAGTTCTTC. This sequence encodes CASSTQSRGSEQFF.